This T cell receptor beta chain was sequenced for a study of T cell repertoires in cytomegalovirus infection. The wider study: Selected CMV epitopes included recently identified HLA-C-restricted ones as well as well-studied HLA-B-restricted ones. A matching HLA type, together with CMV infection, was signaled by public TCR beta signatures. Findings of the study overall: In two of eight donors, the top clonotype was HLA-C-restricted CMV-specific. Summed public TCR beta family frequency identified CMV carriers bearing the relevant HLA.

Of note for this clonotype: The target antigen is unknown.

The length of the CDR3 is 19 residues. Trimming removed 3 bases from V and 6 bases from J; junction bases left unmatched: 12. Germline assignment: CDR1 ENHRY and CDR2 SYGVKD. TCRdb re-derived calls from the reads in MiXCR, one entry per CDR3 protein. The sample has about 500,000 distinct CDR3 sequences; roughly a third are singletons. The chain links TRBV10-3 to TRBJ2-1, with 15 bases lining up with TRBD2. The sequence came from a human donor in good health (CMV status not recorded). Some clones in this sample may be carry-over from other donors' samples. The sequencing used cultured PBMCs, collected from culture after CMV antigen stimulation. Written as DNA, the CDR3 is TGTGCCATCAGTGAAGCGGGACTAGCGGGAGGCCCATTCCCCAATGAGCAGTTCTTC. Its translation: CAISEAGLAGGPFPNEQFF.